A selection of T cell receptor beta chains follows, all from one sample in a study of vaccination effects on CD4 cells after COVID-19. For these TCRs, the target antigens are not known. Some clones are missing from TCRdb's copy, which holds only in-frame ones; the method was immunoSEQ multiplex PCR. The sample gives approximately 25,000 clones, roughly three quarters of which show up once; around 8.4% is in the top ten. Sequencing used CD4+ T cells from PBMCs cultured with SARS-CoV-2 spike peptides, obtained after COVID-19 vaccination. The source is a human donor who received a COVID-19 vaccine. Both conserved end residues are part of each CDR3. The order of the fields is CDR3 DNA, CDR3 protein, J gene, D gene, clone size, CDR3 length, V gene. D genes are given only for firm matches. For some rows the clone size is stated as once, few or many, or as a class when expanded; others skip it.

cdr3_nt: TGTGCCAGCAGCCCTACAGGGAGCAATCAGCCCCAGCATTTT; cdr3_aa: CASSPTGSNQPQHF; j_call: TRBJ1-5; d_call: .; clone_size: .; cdr3_length: 14; v_call: TRBV14
cdr3_nt: TGTGCCAGCAGCTCCGACTTAAACAGGGGACTCTCCACAGATACGCAGTATTTT; cdr3_aa: CASSSDLNRGLSTDTQYF; j_call: TRBJ2-3; d_call: .; clone_size: .; cdr3_length: 18; v_call: TRBV7-2
cdr3_nt: TGCGCCAGCAGCCAAGTCTCCTTCAGGGCCCTGGGTGGTAGACAGGGCAAGGCTGAAGCTTTCTTT; cdr3_aa: CASSQVSFRALGGRQGKAEAFF; j_call: TRBJ1-1; d_call: TRBD1; clone_size: .; cdr3_length: 22; v_call: TRBV4-1
cdr3_nt: TGTGCCACCAGAAATGGTTTTCAGGGCTCCCCAGAGCCCCAGCATTTT; cdr3_aa: CATRNGFQGSPEPQHF; j_call: TRBJ1-5; d_call: .; clone_size: .; cdr3_length: 16; v_call: TRBV24-1
cdr3_nt: TGTGCCAGCAGTCCAACGGACAGGGGACGCGGCTACACCTTC; cdr3_aa: CASSPTDRGRGYTF; j_call: TRBJ1-2; d_call: TRBD1; clone_size: .; cdr3_length: 14; v_call: TRBV27
cdr3_nt: TGCGCCAGCAGCTTGGGGCGGGGAAACACAGATACGCAGTATTTT; cdr3_aa: CASSLGRGNTDTQYF; j_call: TRBJ2-3; d_call: .; clone_size: .; cdr3_length: 15; v_call: TRBV5-1
cdr3_nt: TGTGCCAGCAGCTCGCTAATAGCGGGAGGCTCCTACAATGAGCAGTTCTTC; cdr3_aa: CASSSLIAGGSYNEQFF; j_call: TRBJ2-1; d_call: TRBD2; clone_size: .; cdr3_length: 17; v_call: TRBV13
cdr3_nt: TGCGCCAGCAGCTTGGGGGACAGGCAAGGAGGACAGCCCCAGCATTTT; cdr3_aa: CASSLGDRQGGQPQHF; j_call: TRBJ1-5; d_call: TRBD1; clone_size: few; cdr3_length: 16; v_call: TRBV5-1
cdr3_nt: TGCGCCAGCAGCCCAGGACAGGGGTCGAGCTCCTACAATGAGCAGTTCTTC; cdr3_aa: CASSPGQGSSSYNEQFF; j_call: TRBJ2-1; d_call: TRBD1; clone_size: .; cdr3_length: 17; v_call: TRBV5-1
cdr3_nt: TGTGCCAGCAGTTACAGGTCGCAAGAGACCCAGTACTTC; cdr3_aa: CASSYRSQETQYF; j_call: TRBJ2-5; d_call: .; clone_size: .; cdr3_length: 13; v_call: TRBV6-5
cdr3_nt: TGTGCCAGCAGTGATGCTTCAGGGATGAACACTGAAGCTTTCTTT; cdr3_aa: CASSDASGMNTEAFF; j_call: TRBJ1-1; d_call: .; clone_size: .; cdr3_length: 15; v_call: TRBV6-1
cdr3_nt: TGTGCCAGTAGTATTCGGACAGGGGGGTACAATGAGCAGTTCTTC; cdr3_aa: CASSIRTGGYNEQFF; j_call: TRBJ2-1; d_call: TRBD1; clone_size: .; cdr3_length: 15; v_call: TRBV19
cdr3_nt: TGTGCCAGCAGCTTAGGACTAGCGGGAGTAGGTGAGCAGTTCTTC; cdr3_aa: CASSLGLAGVGEQFF; j_call: TRBJ2-1; d_call: TRBD2; clone_size: .; cdr3_length: 15; v_call: TRBV11-3
cdr3_nt: TGTGCCAGCAGCCCGACTATTGGGCACTCTGGAAACACCATATATTTT; cdr3_aa: CASSPTIGHSGNTIYF; j_call: TRBJ1-3; d_call: .; clone_size: few; cdr3_length: 16; v_call: TRBV5-6
cdr3_nt: TGTGCCACTCTGACTCCTTCCTACGAGCAGTACTTC; cdr3_aa: CATLTPSYEQYF; j_call: TRBJ2-7; d_call: .; clone_size: .; cdr3_length: 12; v_call: TRBV6-5
cdr3_nt: TGTGCCATCAGTGGACAGGGCAGTCAAACGATGAACACTGAAGCTTTCTTT; cdr3_aa: CAISGQGSQTMNTEAFF; j_call: TRBJ1-1; d_call: TRBD1; clone_size: .; cdr3_length: 17; v_call: TRBV10-3
cdr3_nt: TGCGCCAGCAGCTTGGACGGGGGTGGCTACGAGCAGTACTTC; cdr3_aa: CASSLDGGGYEQYF; j_call: TRBJ2-7; d_call: .; clone_size: .; cdr3_length: 14; v_call: TRBV5-1
cdr3_nt: TGTGCCAGCAGTGAAGCAAGGGGGCAGATGGCTGAAGCTTTCTTT; cdr3_aa: CASSEARGQMAEAFF; j_call: TRBJ1-1; d_call: TRBD1; clone_size: .; cdr3_length: 15; v_call: TRBV6-1
cdr3_nt: TGCGCCGCGCTAGCTAGCGGGAGTTCCTACGAGCAGTACTTC; cdr3_aa: CAALASGSSYEQYF; j_call: TRBJ2-7; d_call: TRBD2; clone_size: .; cdr3_length: 14; v_call: TRBV10-2
cdr3_nt: TGTGCCAGCAGCCTGTCGCTAGCGGGGTCGTCAGATACGCAGTATTTT; cdr3_aa: CASSLSLAGSSDTQYF; j_call: TRBJ2-3; d_call: TRBD2; clone_size: .; cdr3_length: 16; v_call: TRBV5-4
cdr3_nt: TGTGCCAGCTCCAGGGATCTCAATCAGCCCCAGCATTTT; cdr3_aa: CASSRDLNQPQHF; j_call: TRBJ1-5; d_call: .; clone_size: once; cdr3_length: 13; v_call: TRBV25-1
cdr3_nt: TGCGCCAGCAGCTTGGTTGCCGACGGGAGTGGAGCTTTCTTT; cdr3_aa: CASSLVADGSGAFF; j_call: TRBJ1-1; d_call: .; clone_size: .; cdr3_length: 14; v_call: TRBV5-1
cdr3_nt: TGTGCCAGCAGCTTATTCCTTATGATTACCCCCCTGGGCACTGAAGCTTTCTTT; cdr3_aa: CASSLFLMITPLGTEAFF; j_call: TRBJ1-1; d_call: .; clone_size: once; cdr3_length: 18; v_call: TRBV11-2
cdr3_nt: TGTGCCAGCAGCTCTCCAAGGGGTTCACCCCTCCACTTT; cdr3_aa: CASSSPRGSPLHF; j_call: TRBJ1-6; d_call: .; clone_size: few; cdr3_length: 13; v_call: TRBV7-9
cdr3_nt: TGTGCCAGCAGTTACGGGGTGCTGGACACTGAAGCTTTCTTT; cdr3_aa: CASSYGVLDTEAFF; j_call: TRBJ1-1; d_call: .; clone_size: few; cdr3_length: 14; v_call: TRBV6-5
cdr3_nt: TGCGCCAGCAGCCAAGAAGAGGGAGGGGGGGCCTACGAGCAGTACTTC; cdr3_aa: CASSQEEGGGAYEQYF; j_call: TRBJ2-7; d_call: .; clone_size: few; cdr3_length: 16; v_call: TRBV4-1
cdr3_nt: TGTGCCACCAGTGCCAGCGGCAGGGGACCTTTCGGGGATGAGCAGTTCTTC; cdr3_aa: CATSASGRGPFGDEQFF; j_call: TRBJ2-1; d_call: .; clone_size: .; cdr3_length: 17; v_call: TRBV24-1
cdr3_nt: TGTGCCAGCAGCTCCCAAGCCGGGGAGCTGTTTTTT; cdr3_aa: CASSSQAGELFF; j_call: TRBJ2-2; d_call: .; clone_size: .; cdr3_length: 12; v_call: TRBV7-7
cdr3_nt: TGTGCCAGTAAAAGAGGGGGGGGGTGGAATGAGCAGTTCTTC; cdr3_aa: CASKRGGGWNEQFF; j_call: TRBJ2-1; d_call: .; clone_size: .; cdr3_length: 14; v_call: TRBV19
cdr3_nt: TGTGCCAGCAGCTTGGCTAGCGGGGGGTACAATGAGCAGTTCTTC; cdr3_aa: CASSLASGGYNEQFF; j_call: TRBJ2-1; d_call: TRBD2; clone_size: .; cdr3_length: 15; v_call: TRBV11-3
cdr3_nt: TGCAGCGTTCTTACCGAGGGACATAAGCAGTTCTTC; cdr3_aa: CSVLTEGHKQFF; j_call: TRBJ2-1; d_call: .; clone_size: .; cdr3_length: 12; v_call: TRBV29-1
cdr3_nt: TGTGCCAGCCACGTGGGGGGGAACTACAATGAGCAGTTCTTC; cdr3_aa: CASHVGGNYNEQFF; j_call: TRBJ2-1; d_call: TRBD2; clone_size: .; cdr3_length: 14; v_call: TRBV6-5
cdr3_nt: TGTGCCATCAGTGAGCAGCGGGGCAATCAGCCCCAGCATTTT; cdr3_aa: CAISEQRGNQPQHF; j_call: TRBJ1-5; d_call: .; clone_size: .; cdr3_length: 14; v_call: TRBV10-3
cdr3_nt: TGTGCCAGCTCACCGTTTGGGTCCGGGACAGGTAGCTCCTACAATGAGCAGTTCTTC; cdr3_aa: CASSPFGSGTGSSYNEQFF; j_call: TRBJ2-1; d_call: TRBD1; clone_size: .; cdr3_length: 19; v_call: TRBV18
cdr3_nt: TGTGCCAGCAGCCCCTTCGGGCTTACAGCGAACTATGGCTACACCTTC; cdr3_aa: CASSPFGLTANYGYTF; j_call: TRBJ1-2; d_call: .; clone_size: once; cdr3_length: 16; v_call: TRBV7-9
cdr3_nt: TGCGCCAGCAGCCAAGCGGGGGATCAGCCCCAGCATTTT; cdr3_aa: CASSQAGDQPQHF; j_call: TRBJ1-5; d_call: .; clone_size: .; cdr3_length: 13; v_call: TRBV4-1
cdr3_nt: TGTGCCACCGGGGGGCTAGCTGGCACAGATACGCAGTATTTT; cdr3_aa: CATGGLAGTDTQYF; j_call: TRBJ2-3; d_call: .; clone_size: .; cdr3_length: 14; v_call: TRBV5-6
cdr3_nt: TGTGCCAGTAGCCAGACTAGCGGGGACACAGATACGCAGTATTTT; cdr3_aa: CASSQTSGDTDTQYF; j_call: TRBJ2-3; d_call: TRBD2; clone_size: .; cdr3_length: 15; v_call: TRBV19
cdr3_nt: TGCGCCAGCAGCTCGACTCGTCCTAGCACAGATACGCAGTATTTT; cdr3_aa: CASSSTRPSTDTQYF; j_call: TRBJ2-3; d_call: .; clone_size: .; cdr3_length: 15; v_call: TRBV5-1
cdr3_nt: TGTGCCAGCAGCTTTCAGGACAGTCTCAATCAGCCCCAGCATTTT; cdr3_aa: CASSFQDSLNQPQHF; j_call: TRBJ1-5; d_call: .; clone_size: .; cdr3_length: 15; v_call: TRBV7-9
cdr3_nt: TGTGCCAGCTTGCGGGGGCTATACACAGATACGCAGTATTTT; cdr3_aa: CASLRGLYTDTQYF; j_call: TRBJ2-3; d_call: .; clone_size: few; cdr3_length: 14; v_call: TRBV7-8
cdr3_nt: TGTGCCAGCAGCTCGACTTCCGGGACAGGCTTATCCTACGAGCAGTACTTC; cdr3_aa: CASSSTSGTGLSYEQYF; j_call: TRBJ2-7; d_call: TRBD1; clone_size: .; cdr3_length: 17; v_call: TRBV11-2
cdr3_nt: TGTGCCAGCAGCCAGCCGGGACACTCATACAATGAGCAGTTCTTC; cdr3_aa: CASSQPGHSYNEQFF; j_call: TRBJ2-1; d_call: .; clone_size: .; cdr3_length: 15; v_call: TRBV4-2
cdr3_nt: TGTGCCAGCAGTGAAATTTCGGGACTAGTTGCCAATGAGCAGTTCTTC; cdr3_aa: CASSEISGLVANEQFF; j_call: TRBJ2-1; d_call: TRBD2; clone_size: .; cdr3_length: 16; v_call: TRBV6-4
cdr3_nt: TGTGCCAGCTCACCACTGGGGGGTGAGGATCAGCCCCAGCATTTT; cdr3_aa: CASSPLGGEDQPQHF; j_call: TRBJ1-5; d_call: .; clone_size: .; cdr3_length: 15; v_call: TRBV18
cdr3_nt: TGTGCCACAAGCGGGGGAGGGGACACCATATATTTT; cdr3_aa: CATSGGGDTIYF; j_call: TRBJ1-3; d_call: .; clone_size: .; cdr3_length: 12; v_call: TRBV10-3
cdr3_nt: TGTGCCAGCAGCCAGACAGGGACCACAGATACGCAGTATTTT; cdr3_aa: CASSQTGTTDTQYF; j_call: TRBJ2-3; d_call: TRBD1; clone_size: medium-sized; cdr3_length: 14; v_call: TRBV7-2
cdr3_nt: TGCAGCGTTGCGAAAACAGGGGGGACTGAAGCTTTCTTT; cdr3_aa: CSVAKTGGTEAFF; j_call: TRBJ1-1; d_call: TRBD1; clone_size: .; cdr3_length: 13; v_call: TRBV29-1
cdr3_nt: TGCGCCAGCAGCCAAGACCCCTACTCCGACACCGGGGAGCTGTTTTTT; cdr3_aa: CASSQDPYSDTGELFF; j_call: TRBJ2-2; d_call: .; clone_size: .; cdr3_length: 16; v_call: TRBV4-1
cdr3_nt: TGTGCCAGCAGCTTATACCGCGGGAGTGGTTACGAGCAGTACTTC; cdr3_aa: CASSLYRGSGYEQYF; j_call: TRBJ2-7; d_call: TRBD2; clone_size: few; cdr3_length: 15; v_call: TRBV7-2
cdr3_nt: TGTGCCTGGAGTCTCCTCGGGTTTGGGGGGGCCGGCACAGATACGCAGTATTTT; cdr3_aa: CAWSLLGFGGAGTDTQYF; j_call: TRBJ2-3; d_call: .; clone_size: .; cdr3_length: 18; v_call: TRBV30
cdr3_nt: TGTGCCAGCAGTTACCTGGACAGAGCCTACGAGCAGTACTTC; cdr3_aa: CASSYLDRAYEQYF; j_call: TRBJ2-7; d_call: .; clone_size: few; cdr3_length: 14; v_call: TRBV6-5
cdr3_nt: TGTGCCAGCAGCCCACCGGGACAGGGGGCTTCACCCCTCCACTTT; cdr3_aa: CASSPPGQGASPLHF; j_call: TRBJ1-6; d_call: TRBD1; clone_size: .; cdr3_length: 15; v_call: TRBV5-8
cdr3_nt: TGCGCCAGCAAAAGAGACACAGATACGCAGTATTTT; cdr3_aa: CASKRDTDTQYF; j_call: TRBJ2-3; d_call: .; clone_size: .; cdr3_length: 12; v_call: TRBV5-1
cdr3_nt: TGTGCCAGCAGCTTAGATGGGACACTAAGCAATCAGCCCCAGCATTTT; cdr3_aa: CASSLDGTLSNQPQHF; j_call: TRBJ1-5; d_call: .; clone_size: medium-sized; cdr3_length: 16; v_call: TRBV7-9
cdr3_nt: TGTGCCAGCATCCGGGGGTCCTACAATGAGCAGTTCTTC; cdr3_aa: CASIRGSYNEQFF; j_call: TRBJ2-1; d_call: .; clone_size: .; cdr3_length: 13; v_call: TRBV5-8
cdr3_nt: TGTGCCTGGAAATTGGGGGGGGAGGCCACAGATACGCAGTATTTT; cdr3_aa: CAWKLGGEATDTQYF; j_call: TRBJ2-3; d_call: TRBD2; clone_size: .; cdr3_length: 15; v_call: TRBV30
cdr3_nt: TGTGCCAGCAGCCTTTCGAAAAGATGGGGGAGTATGATCGCTGAAAAACTGTTTTTT; cdr3_aa: CASSLSKRWGSMIAEKLFF; j_call: TRBJ1-4; d_call: .; clone_size: once; cdr3_length: 19; v_call: TRBV7-9
cdr3_nt: TGCGCCAGCAGCCCCCTTGGACAGGGAAGAAATTCACCCCTCCACTTT; cdr3_aa: CASSPLGQGRNSPLHF; j_call: TRBJ1-6; d_call: TRBD1; clone_size: .; cdr3_length: 16; v_call: TRBV5-1